Presented here are 24 T cell receptor beta chains from one specimen sequenced in a study of cytomegalovirus exposure and HLA in healthy donors. PCR was performed using 60 Vbeta and 13 Jbeta primers. Sequencing used immunoSEQ multiplex PCR; TCRdb keeps in-frame clones, though not all of them. The sample holds some 190,000 clones, 70% to 85% seen once. Specimen: PBMCs. The receptor set was obtained from a man aged 35-49 years in good health and CMV-seropositive.

J is TRBJ1-5 and V is TRBV7-7; no reliable D call. Trimming took off 2 bases at V and 5 bases at J, with 7 bases between the two ends. There are 13 residues in the CDR3. Germline V gene data show CDR1 as SSHAT and CDR2 as FNYEAQ (reference sequence). The CDR3 reads CASSLCEYQPQHF. The CDR3, as DNA: TGTGCCAGCAGCTTATGTGAGTATCAGCCCCAGCATTTT.

The chain recombines TRBV4-2 with TRBJ2-7, with TRBD2 as a possible D gene (6 bases). The CDR3 has 15 amino acids. The germline V gene has CDR1 LGHNA and CDR2 YNFKEQ. Trimming left V 0 bases short and J 4 bases short, with 13 bases between. CDR3 bases: TGTGCCAGCAGCCAAGATGGCGGGAAGGGGTACGAGCAGTACTTC. This codes for CASSQDGGKGYEQYF.

The rearrangement links TRBV6-1 to TRBJ2-7, with a tentative D call TRBD1 (6 bases). There are 13 residues in the CDR3. Germline CDR1 MNHNS, CDR2 SASEGT. V was clipped by 8 bases and J by 0 bases, with 11 bases between them. In nucleotides, the CDR3 is TGTGCCAGCGGACAGTGGAGCTCCTACGAGCAGTACTTC. It encodes CASGQWSSYEQYF.

This chain links TRBV5-1 with TRBJ1-4, with D hard to call. The CDR3 consists of 15 residues. The germline V and J ends were trimmed by 3 bases and 0 bases, with 9 bases remaining between them. Germline CDR1 and CDR2: SGHRS and YFSETQ. In nucleotides, the CDR3 is TGCGCCAGCAGCTCGGGATCAGCAACTAATGAAAAACTGTTTTTT. It specifies CASSSGSATNEKLFF.

This chain links TRBV29-1 with TRBJ2-6; D gene ambiguous. The CDR3 loop spans 13 amino acids. Trimming removed 3 bases at V and 4 bases at J, with 7 bases between. Germline assignment: CDR1 SQVTM and CDR2 ANQGSEA. The CDR3 protein is CSVEASGANVLTF. The CDR3 coding sequence is TGCAGCGTTGAGGCCTCCGGGGCCAACGTCCTGACTTTC. Filled out from reference TRBV29-1 and TRBJ2-6, the complete variable domain reads SAVISQKPSRDICQRGTSLTIQCQVDSQVTMMFWYRQQPGQSLTLIATANQGSEATYESGFVIDKFPISRPNLTFSTLTVSNMSPEDSSIYLCSVEASGANVLTFGAGSRLTVL.

This clone has just a few counts. The chain combines TRBV13 with TRBJ1-2, with D possibly TRBD1 on 6 matching bases. The V and J ends lost 5 bases and 6 bases respectively, with 19 bases between them. There are 15 residues in the CDR3. Per the germline V gene, CDR1 is PRHDT and CDR2 is FYEKMQ (reference sequence). The DNA for the CDR3 is TGTGCCAGCAGCGACATCGGGCAGGGGTTACATGGCTACACCTTC. Amino acids: CASSDIGQGLHGYTF.

This chain links TRBV6-1 with TRBJ1-3; D is possibly TRBD1 (6 bases). From germline, CDR1 is MNHNS and CDR2 SASEGT. Trimming removed 6 bases from V and 2 bases from J, with 11 bases in between. The CDR3 loop spans 14 amino acids. The CDR3 nucleotides are TGTGCCAGCAGCCGGGCAGGGGCTGGAAACACCATATATTTT. It codes for CASSRAGAGNTIYF.

This chain connects TRBV5-1 to TRBJ2-3; TRBD2 aligns across 15 bases. CDR3 length: 20 amino acids. V shed 6 bases, J shed 1 base, and the junction held 15 bases outside the gene matches. Per germline, CDR1 SGHRS and CDR2 YFSETQ. This CDR3 is CASNPRTSGRAIPRTDTQYF. CDR3 DNA sequence: TGCGCCAGCAACCCAAGGACTAGCGGGAGGGCCATCCCCCGCACAGATACGCAGTATTTT.

The chain joins TRBV7-3 to TRBJ2-3; 12 bases line up with TRBD2. Germline assignment: CDR1 SGHTA and CDR2 FQGTGA. The trim removed 3 bases at V and 4 bases at J, leaving 14 bases unmatched. This CDR3 region has 19 residues. The CDR3: CASSLGVGLAGFRADTQYF. In DNA form, the CDR3 reads TGTGCCAGCAGCTTGGGGGTCGGACTAGCGGGGTTTAGGGCAGATACGCAGTATTTT.

The chain has TRBV7-6 and TRBJ2-3; TRBD2 is a possible D gene (6 bases). CDR3 length: 15 amino acids. Trimming pared 5 bases from V and 2 bases from J, leaving 14 bases between. The germline gives CDR1 SGHVS, CDR2 FNYEAQ. The CDR3 region is CASSQISGYTDTQYF. The CDR3, as DNA: TGTGCCAGCAGCCAAATTAGCGGATACACAGATACGCAGTATTTT.

The rearrangement links TRBV28 to TRBJ2-5, with D perhaps matching TRBD1 (6 bases). In germline, CDR1 is MDHEN, CDR2 SYDVKM. The V gene lost 6 bases and the J gene lost 5 bases, with 13 bases spanning the gap. The CDR3 has 13 residues. In DNA form, the CDR3 reads TGTGCCAGCAGGTTACAGGGTCCGGAGACCCAGTACTTC. It codes for CASRLQGPETQYF.

The chain recombines TRBV5-6 with TRBJ1-4, with 10 bases identical to TRBD1. The trim removed 0 bases at V and 4 bases at J, leaving 0 bases unmatched. Per the germline V gene, CDR1 is SGHDT and CDR2 is YYEEEE. CDR3 length: 15 amino acids. The CDR3 DNA sequence: TGTGCCAGCAGCTTGGGGACAGGGGGTAATGAAAAACTGTTTTTT. It yields the protein CASSLGTGGNEKLFF. The complete variable domain, with remaining parts taken from reference TRBV5-6 and TRBJ1-4, reads DAGVTQSPTHLIKTRGQQVTLRCSPKSGHDTVSWYQQALGQGPQFIFQYYEEEERQRGNFPDRFSGHQFPNYSSELNVNALLLGDSALYLCASSLGTGGNEKLFFGSGTQLSVL.

The chain combines TRBV10-1 with TRBJ2-2; tentative D call: TRBD1 (5 bases). The CDR3 is made up of 14 amino acids. With 3 bases removed from V and 5 bases from J, the gap between germline ends came to 10 bases. Germline lookup yields CDR1 WNHNN and CDR2 SYGVQD (reference sequence). CDR3 region: CASSDGAGTGELFF. DNA for the CDR3: TGCGCCAGCAGTGATGGGGCTGGAACCGGGGAGCTGTTTTTT.

J is TRBJ1-2 and V is TRBV7-2; 8 bases match TRBD1. The V gene's germline CDR1 is SGHTA and CDR2 FQGNSA. This CDR3 contains 15 residues. V trimming: 2 bases; J trimming: 3 bases; junction bases outside the gene matches: 5. The DNA for the CDR3 is TGTGCCAGCAGCTTACGAACAGGGGGGGACTATGGCTACACCTTC. This encodes CASSLRTGGDYGYTF.

This clone was recorded a few times. This chain uses TRBV30 with TRBJ2-7, with 8 nucleotides matching TRBD1. This CDR3 is built from 13 residues. Germline V gives CDR1 GTSNPN, CDR2 SVGIG (reference sequence). With V trimmed by 0 bases and J by 6 bases, 4 bases remained unmatched. The CDR3 sequence is CAWSVAGGVEQYF. For the CDR3, the DNA is TGTGCCTGGAGTGTGGCAGGGGGCGTCGAGCAGTACTTC.

This clone turned up a few times. The genes are TRBV18 and TRBJ2-7, with 7 positions matching TRBD2. The CDR3 length is 15 residues. CDR1 and CDR2 (germline): KGHSH, LQKENI. After removal of 2 bases from V and 5 bases from J, the junction contained 9 bases not matched to a gene. The CDR3 loop reads CASSPGASGPHEQYF. CDR3 coding DNA: TGTGCCAGCTCACCAGGGGCTAGCGGACCTCACGAGCAGTACTTC. Variable domain in full (rest from reference TRBV18 and TRBJ2-7): NAGVMQNPRHLVRRRGQEARLRCSPMKGHSHVYWYRQLPEEGLKFMVYLQKENIIDESGMPKERFSAEFPKEGPSILRIQQVVRGDSAAYFCASSPGASGPHEQYFGPGTRLTVT.

The chain has TRBV7-3 and TRBJ2-2; 8 bases agree with TRBD2. CDR1 is SGHTA and CDR2 is FQGTGA in the germline V gene. Unmatched junction bases numbered 16, after V lost 5 bases and J lost 2 bases. The CDR3 consists of 19 residues. The chain's CDR3 is CASSPHRWAGGLNTGELFF. As DNA, the CDR3 is TGTGCCAGCAGCCCCCACAGGTGGGCGGGAGGACTAAACACCGGGGAGCTGTTTTTT. Full variable domain (rest looked up from reference TRBV7-3 and TRBJ2-2): GAGVSQTPSNKVTEKGKYVELRCDPISGHTALYWYRQSLGQGPEFLIYFQGTGAADDSGLPNDRFFAVRPEGSVSTLKIQRTERGDSAVYLCASSPHRWAGGLNTGELFFGEGSRLTVL.

This clone was seen once. The chain links TRBV5-1 to TRBJ2-2; TRBD1 is a possible D gene (6 bases). Germline CDR1 and CDR2: SGHRS and YFSETQ. The CDR3 is made up of 15 amino acids. With 3 bases removed from V and 3 bases from J, the gap between germline ends came to 12 bases. The CDR3 loop reads CASSSGAVDTGELFF. The CDR3 region has the DNA TGCGCCAGCAGCTCAGGGGCGGTGGACACCGGGGAGCTGTTTTTT. Supplemented by reference TRBV5-1 and TRBJ2-2, the full variable domain reads KAGVTQTPRYLIKTRGQQVTLSCSPISGHRSVSWYQQTPGQGLQFLFEYFSETQRNKGNFPGRFSGRQFSNSRSEMNVSTLELGDSALYLCASSSGAVDTGELFFGEGSRLTVL.

V usage is TRBV19 and J usage is TRBJ1-4; 8 bases map to TRBD1. Germline-derived CDR1 and CDR2 are LNHDA and SQIVND (reference sequence). J lost 0 bases, V lost 6 bases, and 9 bases had no gene match. The CDR3 runs 17 residues. CDR3 in DNA: TGTGCCAGTAGCCCCGGACAGGGAGGAGCAACTAATGAAAAACTGTTTTTT. It codes for CASSPGQGGATNEKLFF.

Written as DNA, the CDR3 is TGTGCCAGAAGCCCCGGACAGCCTTCCCGACCCGAGCAGTACTTC. This codes for CARSPGQPSRPEQYF. The chain employs TRBV5-3 and TRBJ2-7; TRBD1 is a possible D gene (6 bases). TRBV5-3 is assigned to the ORF class and has an uncertain function. Between the trimmed V and J ends, which lost 4 bases and 6 bases, there was a span of 20 bases. The CDR3 has 15 residues.

The V and J genes are TRBV2 and TRBJ1-1; 7 nucleotides line up with TRBD1. Trimming took 8 bases from V and 5 from J; bases not matched to a gene: 8. Germline lookup yields CDR1 SNHLY and CDR2 FYNNEI. The CDR3 extends over 13 amino acids. CDR3 DNA sequence: TGTGCCAGCCGACAGGGAGTGATTACTGAAGCTTTCTTT. As protein: CASRQGVITEAFF.

This rearrangement joins TRBV10-3 to TRBJ2-7; 8 bases map to TRBD1. There are 14 residues in the CDR3. The germline V gene encodes CDR1 ENHRY and CDR2 SYGVKD. The ends lost 6 bases at V and 6 bases at J; junction bases unmatched: 10. The DNA for the CDR3 is TGTGCCATCAGCGGTGACAGGGGTCGCCGCGAGCAGTACTTC. Translation: CAISGDRGRREQYF.

The V gene is TRBV18, the J gene TRBJ2-4; a possible D gene is TRBD2 (5 bases). Germline V gene data show CDR1 as KGHSH and CDR2 as LQKENI. The CDR3 has 14 amino acids. V shed 3 bases and J shed 3 bases, with 9 bases lying between them. The CDR3 region is CASSPGDVKNIQYF. CDR3 bases: TGTGCCAGCTCACCCGGGGATGTCAAAAACATTCAGTACTTC. Together with reference TRBV18 and TRBJ2-4, the CDR3 gives the full variable domain: NAGVMQNPRHLVRRRGQEARLRCSPMKGHSHVYWYRQLPEEGLKFMVYLQKENIIDESGMPKERFSAEFPKEGPSILRIQQVVRGDSAAYFCASSPGDVKNIQYFGAGTRLSVL.

V and J are TRBV7-3 and TRBJ2-1, with a weak D call TRBD2 (6 bases). Per the germline V gene, CDR1 is SGHTA and CDR2 is FQGTGA. The CDR3 consists of 15 residues. V dropped 1 base and J dropped 2 bases, with 9 bases sitting between them. Written as DNA, the CDR3 is TGTGCCAGCAGCTTAAGCGGGGACCCCTACAATGAGCAGTTCTTC. Translation: CASSLSGDPYNEQFF.